Below are 21 T cell receptor beta chains sequenced from a single sample in a study of cytomegalovirus exposure and HLA in healthy donors. The PCR ran on 60 Vbeta and 13 Jbeta primers. Sequenced by immunoSEQ multiplex PCR; TCRdb stores in-frame clones only, minus some. The repertoire has about 190,000 clones, roughly 75% of them found once; the top ten carry about 4.4%. Input material: PBMCs. These receptor sequences come from a man aged 25-45 years in good health and CMV-seropositive.

V gene TRBV12-5 combines with J gene TRBJ2-7, with 8 positions matching TRBD2. The length of the CDR3 is 14 residues. Unmatched junction bases numbered 5, after V lost 0 bases and J lost 7 bases. Germline CDR1 reads LGHNT; CDR2 reads FRNRAP. The CDR3, as DNA: TGTGCTAGTGGTTTGGTACGGCCGGGGGGGGAGCAGTACTTC. It is translated as CASGLVRPGGEQYF.

Here the CDR3 reads CASSIAGGTQYF. The DNA for the CDR3 is TGTGCCAGTAGTATAGCGGGTGGCACGCAGTATTTT. This rearrangement joins TRBV19 to TRBJ2-3; D ambiguous. Germline V lookup: CDR1 LNHDA, CDR2 SQIVND (reference sequence). This CDR3 is 12 amino acids long. Trimming stripped 1 base from V and 9 bases from J, with 8 bases between.

The V and J genes are TRBV9 and TRBJ2-7, with D maybe TRBD2 (5 bases). V lost 2 bases, J lost 5 bases, and 14 bases lay in between. CDR3 length equals 14 residues. The germline CDR1 and CDR2 sequences are SGDLS and YYNGEE. CDR3 DNA: TGTGCCAGCAGCGTTGGTGGGAGAAGAAACGAGCAGTACTTC. Translating it yields CASSVGGRRNEQYF.

This chain joins TRBV5-1 and TRBJ2-2, with a tentative D call TRBD2 (6 bases). V was clipped by 4 bases and J by 0 bases, with 10 bases between them. CDR3 length: 15 residues. Looked up from germline, CDR1 is SGHRS and CDR2 is YFSETQ. CDR3 residues: CASSDGGTNTGELFF. Here the CDR3 DNA reads TGCGCCAGCAGCGATGGGGGGACGAACACCGGGGAGCTGTTTTTT.

To note about this clone: The sample contains more than one DNA sequence encoding this CDR3. The chain recombines TRBV5-1 with TRBJ2-1; the D gene is possibly TRBD1 (6 bases). Trimming removed 2 bases at V and 0 bases at J, with 9 bases between. The germline V gene encodes CDR1 SGHRS and CDR2 YFSETQ. This CDR3 is built from 15 residues. Here the CDR3 DNA reads TGCGCCAGCAGCTTAGGACAGAGCTCCTACAATGAGCAGTTCTTC. Its translation: CASSLGQSSYNEQFF.

V gene TRBV30 combines with J gene TRBJ1-6; 7 bases fit TRBD1. V shed 2 bases, J shed 12 bases, and the junction held 13 bases outside the gene matches. The V gene's germline CDR1 is GTSNPN and CDR2 SVGIG (reference sequence). There are 15 residues in the CDR3. The DNA of the CDR3 is TGTGCCTGGAGTCTGAGAGACAGGGAATTGGGACCCCTCCACTTT. Its translation: CAWSLRDRELGPLHF.

In its sample, this clone was seen once. The rearrangement joins TRBV10-3 to TRBJ2-7, with D perhaps TRBD1 (7 bases). The CDR3 has 13 amino acids. V lost 8 bases, J lost 2 bases, and 13 bases lay in between. Germline V CDR1 and CDR2: ENHRY, SYGVKD. The CDR3 DNA sequence: TGTGCCATCGGGGGGACAGACACCTACGAGCAGTACTTC. It is translated as CAIGGTDTYEQYF.

This clone has just a few counts. CDR3 loop: CASSHYSKPNTEAFF. Here the CDR3 DNA reads TGTGCCAGCAGTCATTACAGCAAGCCGAACACTGAAGCTTTCTTT. J is TRBJ1-1 and V is TRBV6-1, with no clear D. The V gene lost 5 bases and the J gene lost 1 base, with 14 bases spanning the gap. Germline loops: CDR1 MNHNS, CDR2 SASEGT. The CDR3 totals 15 residues.

The chain combines TRBV6-5 with TRBJ1-6; D might be TRBD1 (6 bases). The CDR3 has 14 amino acids. V shed 6 bases and J shed 7 bases, with 13 bases lying between them. Germline CDR1 and CDR2: MNHEY and SVGAGI. In DNA form, the CDR3 reads TGTGCCAGCAGCCTGGACAGTGAAAATTCACCCCTCCACTTT. Translating it yields CASSLDSENSPLHF.

The chain is built from TRBV5-4 and TRBJ1-6; 8 bases align to TRBD1. The CDR3 consists of 17 residues. CDR1 is SGHNT and CDR2 is YYREEE in the germline V gene (reference sequence). V gave up 4 bases and J gave up 2 bases; unmatched junction bases: 8. The CDR3 here is CASSGDRGTTYNSPLHF. The CDR3 DNA reads TGTGCCAGCAGCGGAGACAGGGGTACGACCTATAATTCACCCCTCCACTTT.

This sequence joins TRBV2 and TRBJ2-5; D is perhaps TRBD1 (5 bases). The germline V gene encodes CDR1 SNHLY and CDR2 FYNNEI. This CDR3 has 12 residues. V gave up 6 bases and J gave up 5 bases, with 10 bases separating them. CDR3 DNA sequence: TGTGCCAGCAGCATCAGGGATGAGACCCAGTACTTC. This codes for CASSIRDETQYF.

This chain joins TRBV10-3 and TRBJ2-1, with TRBD2 matching over 11 bases. Germline CDR1 reads ENHRY; CDR2 reads SYGVKD. The CDR3 has 14 amino acids. Losses at the gene ends were 3 bases for V and 9 bases for J; bases not matched to a gene: 4. CDR3 in DNA: TGTGCCATCAGTGATGGGACTAGCGGTCCTGAGCAGTTCTTC. This gives the protein CAISDGTSGPEQFF.

This clone turned up a few times. The gene calls are TRBV25-1 and TRBJ2-2, with no clear D. The CDR3 has 14 amino acids. Germline CDR1 reads MGHDK; CDR2 reads SYGVNS. The V and J ends lost 3 bases and 1 base respectively, with 6 bases between them. This CDR3 is CASSDPVNTGELFF. CDR3 bases: TGTGCCAGCAGTGACCCAGTGAACACCGGGGAGCTGTTTTTT.

This chain joins TRBV9 and TRBJ2-7; 10 positions agree with TRBD1. The CDR3 is 14 amino acids. Germline V gene lookup returns CDR1 SGDLS and CDR2 YYNGEE. V lost 2 bases and J lost 5; bases outside the gene matches: 4. CDR3 DNA: TGTGCCAGCAGCGTCCGGGACAGGGGTGACGAGCAGTACTTC. This codes for CASSVRDRGDEQYF.

CDR3 bases: TGTGCCAGCAGCTTAGAAGGGTCGGGGAGGGGGATGAGACTGTTTTTT. Translating gives CASSLEGSGRGMRLFF. The genes are TRBV11-2 and TRBJ1-4; D is perhaps TRBD1 (6 bases). Germline V gene sequence: CDR1 SGHAT, CDR2 FQNNGV. CDR3 length: 16 amino acids. The V and J ends lost 0 bases and 13 bases respectively, with 21 bases between them.

In DNA, the CDR3 is TGTGCCAGCAGTGACGACAGGAGCGAAGCTTTCTTT. As protein: CASSDDRSEAFF. The V gene is TRBV2, the J gene TRBJ1-1; possibly TRBD1 for D (6 bases). The V gene lost 3 bases and the J gene lost 8 bases, with 10 bases spanning the gap. The CDR3 consists of 12 residues. Germline V gene sequence: CDR1 SNHLY, CDR2 FYNNEI. Supplemented by reference TRBV2 and TRBJ1-1, the full variable domain reads EPEVTQTPSHQVTQMGQEVILRCVPISNHLYFYWYRQILGQKVEFLVSFYNNEISEKSEIFDDQFSVERPDGSNFTLKIRSTKLEDSAMYFCASSDDRSEAFFGQGTRLTVV.

The count of this clone is one. This may stem from a read error, because a much larger clone lies one nucleotide away. The CDR3 region is CASSLGAYEQYF. The CDR3 DNA reads TGTGCCAGCAGCTTAGGAGCCTACGAGCAGTACTTC. The V and J genes are TRBV7-2 and TRBJ2-7; unclear D gene. Germline-derived CDR1 and CDR2 are SGHTA and FQGNSA. The CDR3 is 12 residues long. Trimming cost V 1 base and J 2 bases, with 3 bases left between them. Full variable domain (remainder filled in from reference TRBV7-2 and TRBJ2-7): GAGVSQSPSNKVTEKGKDVELRCDPISGHTALYWYRQSLGQGLEFLIYFQGNSAPDKSGLPSDRFSAERTGGSVSTLTIQRTQQEDSAVYLCASSLGAYEQYFGPGTRLTVT.

This sequence joins TRBV7-2 and TRBJ2-5; TRBD2 agrees at 7 bases. Germline values: CDR1 SGHTA, CDR2 FQGNSA. This CDR3 region has 17 residues. With V trimmed by 0 bases and J by 1 base, 8 bases remained unmatched. The CDR3 region is CASSLAGGSGSQETQYF. For the CDR3, the DNA is TGTGCCAGCAGCTTAGCGGGGGGTAGCGGGTCCCAAGAGACCCAGTACTTC.

The rearrangement uses TRBV5-1 and TRBJ2-1; 10 nucleotides agree with TRBD2. The germline CDR1 and CDR2 sequences are SGHRS and YFSETQ. This CDR3 has 15 residues. J was trimmed by 4 bases and V by 5 bases; bases with no gene match: 6. As DNA, the CDR3 is TGCGCCAGCAGTGCCGGGACTAGCGAGTACAATGAGCAGTTCTTC. This sequence encodes CASSAGTSEYNEQFF.

The V and J genes are TRBV28 and TRBJ1-3; tentatively, D is TRBD1 (5 bases). CDR3 size: 14 residues. Germline V lookup: CDR1 MDHEN, CDR2 SYDVKM. Trimming pared 7 bases from V and 2 bases from J, leaving 12 bases between. CDR3 bases: TGTGCCAGCATAGGGGTTCCGACTGGAAACACCATATATTTT. It translates to CASIGVPTGNTIYF.

A remark on this clone: This same CDR3 is encoded by further DNA sequences in the sample. The chain couples TRBV6-5 to TRBJ2-5, with a possible D match to TRBD2 (5 bases). Germline V gene sequence: CDR1 MNHEY, CDR2 SVGAGI. V was pared by 6 bases and J by 5 bases, with 13 bases between. The CDR3 covers 13 residues. The CDR3 sequence: CASRQLVFETQYF. The CDR3 coding sequence is TGTGCCAGCAGGCAACTAGTTTTTGAGACCCAGTACTTC.